This record covers a single T cell receptor beta chain. The data stem from a study of blood T cell repertoires in COVID-19. At the level of the study: Samples came from the United States, Italy and Spain, spanning acute and convalescent COVID-19.

Participants came from some 23 US areas, aged roughly 18 to 89 years. Either two negative PCRs, clearance, or symptom resolution qualified Cohort 3 donors as recovered. CDR1 and CDR2 from the germline V gene are LGHNA and YNFKEQ. There are 16 residues in the CDR3. The germline V and J ends were trimmed by 4 bases and 7 bases, with 22 bases remaining between them. Only in-frame clones appear in the TCRdb table, and some are missing; sequencing was by immunoSEQ multiplex PCR. The table has over 150,000 clones, about four fifths seen once. The rearrangement links TRBV4-2 to TRBJ1-2, with a possible D match to TRBD1 (5 bases). Specimen: PBMCs or T cells enriched from blood (not recorded which). The receptor comes from a man aged 40-55 years who had recovered from COVID-19. CDR3 bases: TGTGCCAGCAGCCGTGACCCACCCAAGGACACCTTTGGCTACACCTTC. Amino acids: CASSRDPPKDTFGYTF.